This T cell receptor beta chain was captured in a study of Ad26.COV2.S vaccination and SARS-CoV-2 variants. The repertoire was sequenced with immunoSEQ multiplex PCR; TCRdb's copy has only in-frame clones and lacks some. The data hold 400,000 to 450,000 clones, with about nine tenths observed a single time. Documented treatment: around 19 received Ad26.COV2.S at low or high dose, single or two shots; 5 received placebo; per-sample allocation not given. At day 63 after the first vaccine or placebo injection, samples were drawn. This clonotype originated in a person between 18 and 65 years old who received the Ad26.COV2.S COVID-19 vaccine or a placebo. The input for sequencing was peripheral blood, taken in a trial of Ad26.COV2.S vaccine versus placebo.

In nucleotides, the CDR3 is TGTGCCAGCAGCAGGGGGTTTGGAACCGGGGAGCTGTTTTTT. Translation gives CASSRGFGTGELFF. V is TRBV7-7 and J is TRBJ2-2, with TRBD1 as a possible D gene (6 bases). The CDR3 loop spans 14 amino acids. Per germline, CDR1 SSHAT and CDR2 FNYEAQ (reference sequence). Trimming removed 5 bases at V and 5 bases at J, with 12 bases between. The whole variable domain, filled in from reference TRBV7-7 and TRBJ2-2, reads GAGVSQSPRYKVTKRGQDVTLRCDPISSHATLYWYQQALGQGPEFLTYFNYEAQPDKSGLPSDRFSAERPEGSISTLTIQRTEQRDSAMYRCASSRGFGTGELFFGEGSRLTVL.